A single sample gave rise to the 9 T cell receptor beta chains below, sequenced in a study of T cells after yellow fever vaccination. MiXCR, applied by TCRdb to the 5' RACE reads, yields one record per CDR3 protein. The sample carries about 330,000 distinct CDR3 sequences, roughly 4% recorded once. The sequencing here drew on PBMCs, taken 5 days after the yellow fever booster vaccination. Receptor source: a man aged 18-30 years who received the YFV17D yellow fever vaccine.

The rearrangement joins TRBV19 to TRBJ2-5; TRBD1 matches at 9 bases. The germline V gene encodes CDR1 LNHDA and CDR2 SQIVND (reference sequence). V lost 4 bases to trimming and J lost 5 bases; unmatched junction nucleotides: 5. The CDR3 spans 14 residues. The CDR3, as DNA: TGTGCCAGTAGTAGGACAGGGGTCAAGGAGACCCAGTACTTC. This encodes CASSRTGVKETQYF.

This clonotype was found a few times. The chain combines TRBV20-1 with TRBJ1-1; a weak D match, TRBD1 (6 bases). Trimming left V 3 bases short and J 4 bases short, with 6 bases between. Per the germline V gene, CDR1 is DFQATT and CDR2 is SNEGSKA (reference sequence). This CDR3 spans 11 amino acids. CDR3 loop: CSASRGTEAFF. In nucleotides, the CDR3 is TGCAGTGCTAGCAGGGGCACTGAAGCTTTCTTT.

This clonotype was detected only a few times. Written as DNA, the CDR3 is TGTGCCAGCAGTGGGGGGGATTTGTACACCGGGGAGCTGTTTTTT. Translating gives CASSGGDLYTGELFF. This rearrangement joins TRBV2 to TRBJ2-2, with D perhaps TRBD2 (6 bases). The CDR3 contains 15 residues. V shed 4 bases and J shed 3 bases, with 12 bases lying between them. Germline V gives CDR1 SNHLY, CDR2 FYNNEI.

This clonotype was seen many times. The J gene is TRBJ2-7, the V gene TRBV20-1; D call uncertain. Trimming stripped 5 bases from V and 3 bases from J, with 14 bases between. The CDR3 covers 13 residues. Germline V CDR1 and CDR2: DFQATT, SNEGSKA (reference sequence). This CDR3 reads CSAHLAKGYEQYF. CDR3 sequence (DNA): TGCAGTGCTCATTTGGCAAAAGGCTACGAGCAGTACTTC.

This clonotype has only a few counts. This sequence joins TRBV6-2 or TRBV6-3 and TRBJ2-3; D unresolved. The CDR3 has 14 residues. From germline, CDR1 is MNHEY and CDR2 SVGEGT. The V and J ends lost 5 bases and 2 bases respectively, with 11 bases between them. The CDR3 DNA follows: TGTGCCAGCAGTCCCGACTCATACACAGATACGCAGTATTTT. The encoded protein is CASSPDSYTDTQYF.

This clonotype was seen at least ten times. The rearrangement uses TRBV24-1 and TRBJ2-5; D gene uncertain. The CDR3 extends over 12 amino acids. Germline CDR1 is KGHDR and CDR2 is SFDVKD. The V end lost 2 bases, the J end lost 4 bases, and 4 bases lay between the germline ends. The CDR3 region is CATSDWGETQYF. CDR3 in DNA: TGTGCCACCAGTGATTGGGGAGAGACCCAGTACTTC.

The V and J genes are TRBV12-3 or TRBV12-4 and TRBJ2-3; D is undetermined. The V gene lost 3 bases and the J gene lost 9 bases, with 13 bases spanning the gap. CDR3 length: 13 residues. Here the CDR3 DNA reads TGTGCCAGCAGTTTTGGGCGGATAGGAACGCAGTATTTT. It encodes CASSFGRIGTQYF.

This clonotype was detected only a few times. The V gene is TRBV4-2, the J gene TRBJ1-2; weak D call: TRBD1 (5 bases). The CDR3 extends over 13 amino acids. Germline loops: CDR1 LGHNA, CDR2 YNFKEQ. V was pared by 1 base and J by 7 bases, with 10 bases between. The CDR3 coding sequence is TGTGCCAGCAGCCAAGTCAGGACAAGTGGCTACACCTTC. It yields the protein CASSQVRTSGYTF.

This clonotype turned up a few times. The V gene is TRBV5-1, the J gene TRBJ2-7; TRBD1 or TRBD2 may be the D gene (6 bases each). The CDR3 is 15 residues long. V shed 1 base and J shed 2 bases, with 13 bases lying between them. CDR1 is SGHRS, CDR2 YFSETQ, per germline. This CDR3 reads CASSLNSGEAYEQYV. The CDR3 DNA is TGCGCCAGCAGCTTGAATTCAGGGGAGGCCTACGAGCAGTACGTC.